This T cell receptor beta chain appears in the sequencing data of a study of vaccination and CD4 T cells after COVID-19. Described treatment: approximately 9-day PBMC culture with coronavirus spike peptide pools or control peptides (ViraFEST assay). In its sample, this clonotype was seen a few times. Its antigen remains unidentified. CD4+ T cells that had been cultured provided DNA sequenced with the Oncomine TCR Beta short-read assay. TCRdb re-called the PCR reads through MiXCR, storing one row per CDR3 protein. The table lists over 10,000 distinct CDR3 sequences, around a third of them singletons, with around a third in the top ten. Germline V gene data show CDR1 as GTSNPN and CDR2 as SVGIG (reference sequence). This CDR3 has 16 residues. Unmatched junction bases numbered 12, after V lost 0 bases and J lost 5 bases.

The chain uses TRBV30 and TRBJ2-5; 7 positions match TRBD1. This clonotype was obtained from a human donor who received a COVID-19 vaccine. The sample here was CD4+ T cells from blood, cultured in vitro, taken before SARS-CoV-2 vaccination. The CDR3 nucleotides read TGTGCCTGGAGTGTATGGTTAGTGGGGACAGATGAGACCCAGTACTTC. Its translation: CAWSVWLVGTDETQYF.